Listed here are 9 T cell receptor beta chains from one sample, sequenced in a study of OX40 agonist ivuxolimab in advanced cancers. Sequenced by immunoSEQ multiplex PCR; TCRdb stores in-frame clones only, minus some. The data contain tens of thousands of clones, 65% to 85% of them seen just once; the ten biggest clones take up approximately 3%. The sample here was CD4+ or CD8+ T cells sorted from blood, taken in a trial of the OX40 agonist ivuxolimab. The receptors here all came from an adult with an advanced solid tumor such as melanoma, head and neck, liver or kidney cancer.

The rearrangement joins TRBV19 to TRBJ2-5, with TRBD2 as a possible D gene (6 bases). TRBJ2-7 explains the end of the DNA better; the J call may be wrong. The CDR3 loop spans 14 amino acids. Germline V CDR1 and CDR2: LNHDA, SQIVND (reference sequence). The CDR3 loop is CASSIRRGPYEQYF. The CDR3 DNA follows: TGTGCCAGTAGTATTCGGCGGGGACCCTACGAGCAGTACTTC.

This clone was seen once. This chain links TRBV19 with TRBJ2-5, with a possible D match to TRBD1 (5 bases). This CDR3 has 14 amino acids. V lost 1 base to trimming and J lost 1 base, with 7 bases between them. The germline CDR1 and CDR2 sequences are LNHDA and SQIVND (reference sequence). DNA for the CDR3: TGTGCCAGTAGTATAGGGGGCGTCCAAGAGACCCAGTACTTC. It yields the protein CASSIGGVQETQYF.

The chain combines TRBV6-1 with TRBJ2-1; the D gene is possibly TRBD2 (6 bases). Trimming cost V 6 bases and J 10 bases, with 10 bases left between them. The CDR3 covers 11 residues. Germline assignment: CDR1 MNHNS and CDR2 SASEGT. CDR3 protein: CASRRLGEQFF. CDR3 nucleotides: TGTGCCAGCAGGAGACTAGGAGAGCAGTTCTTC.

This chain links TRBV7-8 with TRBJ1-5; D perhaps matches TRBD1 (5 bases). The CDR3 runs to 14 residues. CDR1 and CDR2 (germline): SGHVS, FQNEAQ. V lost 2 bases and J 9 bases, leaving 14 bases between the germline ends. In DNA, the CDR3 is TGTGCCAGCAGCTTACCGGCCCTTCAGGGGCCCCAGCATTTT. This codes for CASSLPALQGPQHF.

This clone has just one count. The gene calls are TRBV10-2 and TRBJ1-3; the D gene is possibly TRBD1 (5 bases). Trimming removed 8 bases at V and 2 bases at J, with 16 bases between. The CDR3 runs to 15 residues. Looked up from germline, CDR1 is WSHSY and CDR2 is SAAADI. In nucleotides, the CDR3 is TGCGCCAGCGAGGGCGGGGACTCGACTGGAAACACCATATATTTT. The encoded protein is CASEGGDSTGNTIYF.

This chain joins TRBV5-5 and TRBJ1-4; D is possibly TRBD1 (5 bases). V lost 3 bases to trimming and J lost 8 bases, with 20 bases between them. Germline V gene lookup returns CDR1 SGHKS and CDR2 YYEKEE (reference sequence). CDR3 length equals 16 residues. The CDR3 sequence: CASSYTDARGVEKLFF. The CDR3 nucleotides read TGTGCCAGCAGCTATACGGACGCGCGGGGCGTCGAAAAACTGTTTTTT.

V is TRBV6-5 and J is TRBJ2-1; possibly TRBD2 for D (6 bases). Trimming removed 5 bases from V and 13 bases from J, with 21 bases in between. CDR1 and CDR2 (germline): MNHEY, SVGAGI. The CDR3 contains 14 residues. The CDR3 protein is CASSEGLGLGRQFF. Written as DNA, the CDR3 is TGTGCCAGCAGTGAAGGGCTGGGACTGGGCCGACAGTTCTTC.

DNA for the CDR3: TGCGCCAGCAGCTTGGCCGGGGGAGGAGCGTGGAATGAGCAGTTCTTC. It translates to CASSLAGGGAWNEQFF. The chain joins TRBV5-1 to TRBJ2-1; a weak D match, TRBD2 (6 bases). V was trimmed by 0 bases and J by 7 bases, leaving 17 bases between them. The CDR3 covers 16 residues. Germline CDR1 SGHRS, CDR2 YFSETQ. Looking up the rest from reference TRBV5-1 and TRBJ2-1 gives the full variable domain: KAGVTQTPRYLIKTRGQQVTLSCSPISGHRSVSWYQQTPGQGLQFLFEYFSETQRNKGNFPGRFSGRQFSNSRSEMNVSTLELGDSALYLCASSLAGGGAWNEQFFGPGTRLTVL.

V is TRBV11-2 and J is TRBJ2-5, with 8 nucleotides matching TRBD2. V trimming: 5 bases; J trimming: 1 base; junction bases outside the gene matches: 9. Germline V CDR1 and CDR2: SGHAT, FQNNGV. CDR3 length: 16 residues. The CDR3 protein is CASSPGREALQETQYF. CDR3 in DNA: TGTGCCAGCAGCCCTGGGCGGGAGGCCCTCCAAGAGACCCAGTACTTC. Together with reference TRBV11-2 and TRBJ2-5, the CDR3 gives the full variable domain: EAGVAQSPRYKIIEKRQSVAFWCNPISGHATLYWYQQILGQGPKLLIQFQNNGVVDDSQLPKDRFSAERLKGVDSTLKIQPAKLEDSAVYLCASSPGREALQETQYFGPGTRLLVL.